What follows are 5 T cell receptor beta chains derived from one specimen sequenced in a study of identical twins (dated by TCRdb to the mid-2010s). Library preparation used 5' RACE. TCRdb names Illumina HiSeq 2000 as the instrument used. TCRdb took the public reads, trimmed them with fastp at Q25, ran MiXCR for clone calling and kept in-frame beta chains. Rows are combined by CDR3 protein, so each entry shows the most common genes and DNA. A total of just over 450,000 distinct CDR3 sequences appear in this sample, 14% of them only once. The top ten hold about 0.53% of the sample. A further study also used this sample, focusing on yellow fever vaccine responses in identical twins.

The specimen was CD4+ T cells sorted from blood. The receptors were sampled from a woman between 18 and 30 years old in good health.

This chain uses TRBV20-1 with TRBJ2-7, with D perhaps TRBD1 (6 bases). Germline V gene lookup returns CDR1 DFQATT and CDR2 SNEGSKA (reference sequence). V was cut by 3 bases and J by 2 bases, with 8 bases left in between. The CDR3 extends over 12 amino acids. The CDR3 region is CSASGQTYEQYF. The CDR3 nucleotides are TGCAGTGCTAGTGGACAGACCTACGAGCAGTACTTC.

This clonotype was seen more than once but under ten times. The chain uses TRBV12-3 or TRBV12-4 and TRBJ1-6; D gene unclear. CDR3 length: 15 amino acids. The V end was cut by 6 bases, the J end by 0 bases, with 9 bases between. The CDR3 reads CASSPGSSYNSPLHF. CDR3 coding DNA: TGTGCCAGCAGCCCTGGGAGCTCCTATAATTCACCCCTCCACTTT.

The V and J genes are TRBV7-9 and TRBJ2-2; TRBD1 aligns across 9 bases. This CDR3 comprises 15 residues. V gave up 6 bases and J gave up 1 base; unmatched junction bases: 3. CDR1 is SEHNR and CDR2 is FQNEAQ in the germline V gene (reference sequence). The CDR3 DNA follows: TGTGCCAGCAGGGGGACAGGGCAGAACACCGGGGAGCTGTTTTTT. Translating gives CASRGTGQNTGELFF. Full variable domain (missing parts from reference TRBV7-9 and TRBJ2-2): DTGVSQNPRHKITKRGQNVTFRCDPISEHNRLYWYRQTLGQGPEFLTYFQNEAQLEKSRLLSDRFSAERPKGSFSTLEIQRTEQGDSAMYLCASRGTGQNTGELFFGEGSRLTVL.

The chain is built from TRBV6-2 or TRBV6-3 and TRBJ1-1, with TRBD1 matching over 9 bases. J lost 1 base, V lost 1 base, and 7 bases had no gene match. The CDR3 contains 17 residues. The germline V gene has CDR1 MNHEY and CDR2 SVGEGT. CDR3 region: CASSYYGQGRRNTEAFF. CDR3 DNA: TGTGCCAGCAGTTACTACGGACAGGGGAGACGGAACACTGAAGCTTTCTTT.

The sample holds many counts of this clonotype. The chain joins TRBV27 to TRBJ2-3, with 11 positions matching TRBD2. The CDR3 runs 15 residues. Germline-derived CDR1 and CDR2 are MNHEY and SMNVEV (reference sequence). With 2 bases clipped from V and 4 bases from J, the junction kept 2 bases outside the gene matches. CDR3 in DNA: TGTGCCAGCAGTTTAACTAGCGGGAGTTCAGATACGCAGTATTTT. Translation: CASSLTSGSSDTQYF.